These T cell receptor beta chains were read from a single sample in a study of control samples from healthy donors and cancer patients. The data were produced by immunoSEQ multiplex PCR, yet TCRdb's version contains in-frame clones alone and is incomplete. Of 400,000 to 450,000 clones listed, around 90% are singletons. The source material was PBMCs. The receptors originated from a man in his forties with head and neck cancer. Both conserved end residues are trimmed from each CDR3. Some rows have no size entry. The others give once, few or many, or a class for an expanded clone.

>TRBV3-1/TRBV3-2|NA
ATSTGEGTEAF
>TRBV7-9|NA
ASSLGSSGSYNEQF
>TRBV5-4|NA
ASSPTGDVTQY
>TRBV19|NA
ASEEGGLAGTNEQF
>TRBV7-2|NA
ASSLAVLAGGYNEQF
>TRBV18|NA
ASSLSSDGELF
>TRBV27|NA
ASKGHGANYGYT
>TRBV7-9|NA
ASSPEGSGRAREQF
>TRBV28|NA
ASSFSSVNTGELF
>TRBV5-1|NA
ASSGTGEAF
>TRBV18|NA
ASSPPIGAPGH
>TRBV10-1|NA
ASSEGGRQETQY
>TRBV7-2|NA
ASSFLAGSSYEQY
>TRBV5-1|NA
ASSYEQASSYEQY
>TRBV5-4|NA
ASSLGRQEVY
>TRBV15|NA
ATSGAGGKETQY
>TRBV15|NA
ATSTRDPSSYNEQF
>TRBV11-2|NA
ASSLLAGGVVTDTQY
>TRBV7-6|NA
ASSLDLTGVLGYT
>TRBV7-9|NA
ASSSQARTGSRYNEQF
>TRBV7-4|NA
ASSLVARVGTDTQY
>TRBV5-1|few
ASSFRASGGAYNEQF
>TRBV19|few
ASSTPPLAGGVNNEQF
>TRBV27|NA
ASSLSALAGGTSVRNEQF
>TRBV19|NA
ASSMGPIVDTQY
>TRBV6-2/TRBV6-3|NA
ASSWGQALSYNEQF
>TRBV11-3|NA
ASSLGGPNTDTQY
>TRBV15|NA
ATGLDRGLGNTIY
>TRBV13|once
ASTPPGTPYNEQF
>TRBV11-2|NA
ASSWRQIEVNEQF
>TRBV18|NA
ASRDSQSTEAF
>TRBV27|NA
ASREGTNYEQY
>TRBV6-5|once
ASSPLSSPGELF
>TRBV3-1/TRBV3-2|NA
ASSYPEGSGNTIY
>TRBV3-1/TRBV3-2|NA
ASSPRTGWDTEAF
>TRBV20-1|NA
SASSVGLGGNQPQH
>TRBV12-3/TRBV12-4|NA
ASRADRGREQY
>TRBV9|once
ASSVGGAGVGEQY
>TRBV6-5|NA
ASSRQGGMNTEAF
>TRBV6-5|once
ASIWGLAENYEQY
>TRBV30|NA
ASGQDLQGTLH
>TRBV6-5|NA
ASTLRDRSYEQY
>TRBV5-1|NA
ASSLRAGGRDYGYT
>TRBV28|NA
ASSSIGSDISYNSPLH
>TRBV9|NA
ASSVETGGRGYT
>TRBV3-1/TRBV3-2|NA
ASSPIGLAEGVQY
>TRBV4-1|NA
ASSQRDGSFTGELF
>TRBV11-2|NA
ASSFGSNSYEQY
>TRBV2|NA
ASSGGGWDSASTDTQY
>TRBV7-2|NA
ASNSRGLNTGELF
>TRBV12-3/TRBV12-4|NA
ASSHLSYNEQF
>TRBV5-1|NA
ASSPLAGGVEQY